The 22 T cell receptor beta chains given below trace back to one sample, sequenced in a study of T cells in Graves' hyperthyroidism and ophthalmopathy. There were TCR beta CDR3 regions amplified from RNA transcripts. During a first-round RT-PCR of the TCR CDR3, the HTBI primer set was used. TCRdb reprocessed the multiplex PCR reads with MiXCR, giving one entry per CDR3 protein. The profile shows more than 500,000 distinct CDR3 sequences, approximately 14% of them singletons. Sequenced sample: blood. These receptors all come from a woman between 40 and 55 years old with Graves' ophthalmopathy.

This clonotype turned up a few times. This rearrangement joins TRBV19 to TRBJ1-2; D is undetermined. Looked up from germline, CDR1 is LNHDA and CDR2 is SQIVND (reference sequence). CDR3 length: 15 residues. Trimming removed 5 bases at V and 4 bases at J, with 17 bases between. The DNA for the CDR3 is TGTGCCAGTAGTTCCCCGGCAGCGATCAGCTATGGCTACACCTTC. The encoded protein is CASSSPAAISYGYTF.

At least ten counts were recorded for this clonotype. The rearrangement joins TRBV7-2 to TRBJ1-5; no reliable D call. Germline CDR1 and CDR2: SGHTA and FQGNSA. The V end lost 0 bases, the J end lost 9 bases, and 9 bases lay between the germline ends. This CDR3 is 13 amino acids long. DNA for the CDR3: TGTGCCAGCAGCTTAGCGGACGGGCGGCCCCAGCATTTT. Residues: CASSLADGRPQHF.

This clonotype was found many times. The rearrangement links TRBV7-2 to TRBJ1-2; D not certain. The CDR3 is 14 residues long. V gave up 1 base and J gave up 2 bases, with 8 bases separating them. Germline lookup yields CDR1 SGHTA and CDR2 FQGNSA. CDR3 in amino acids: CASSLVPENYGYTF. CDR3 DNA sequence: TGTGCCAGCAGCTTAGTTCCGGAGAACTATGGCTACACCTTC.

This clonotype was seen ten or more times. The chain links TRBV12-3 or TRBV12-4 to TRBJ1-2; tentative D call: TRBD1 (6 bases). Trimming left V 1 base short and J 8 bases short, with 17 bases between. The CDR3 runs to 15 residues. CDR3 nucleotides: TGTGCCAGCAGTTTAGGACAGGCATTAGGGTGGGGCTACACCTTC. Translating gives CASSLGQALGWGYTF.

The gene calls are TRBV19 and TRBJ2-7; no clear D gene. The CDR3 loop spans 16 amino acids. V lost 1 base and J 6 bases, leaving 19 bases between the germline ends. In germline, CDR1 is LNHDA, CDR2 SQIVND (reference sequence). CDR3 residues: CASSIGTFSSTSEQYF. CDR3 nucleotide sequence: TGTGCCAGTAGTATAGGTACTTTTAGCTCTACGAGCGAGCAGTACTTC.

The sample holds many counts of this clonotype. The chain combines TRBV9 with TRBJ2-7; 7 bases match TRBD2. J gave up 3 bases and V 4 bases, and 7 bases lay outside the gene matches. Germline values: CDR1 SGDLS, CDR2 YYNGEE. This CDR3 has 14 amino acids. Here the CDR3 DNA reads TGTGCCAGCAGCCCTGGTGCGGGGGTCTACGAGCAGTACTTC. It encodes CASSPGAGVYEQYF.

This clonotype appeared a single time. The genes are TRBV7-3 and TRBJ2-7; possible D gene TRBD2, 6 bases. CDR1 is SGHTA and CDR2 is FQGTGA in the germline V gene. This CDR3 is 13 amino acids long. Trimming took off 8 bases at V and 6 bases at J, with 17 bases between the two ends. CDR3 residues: CASSTGAGGEQYF. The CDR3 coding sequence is TGTGCCAGCTCAACCGGGGCCGGGGGCGAGCAGTACTTC.

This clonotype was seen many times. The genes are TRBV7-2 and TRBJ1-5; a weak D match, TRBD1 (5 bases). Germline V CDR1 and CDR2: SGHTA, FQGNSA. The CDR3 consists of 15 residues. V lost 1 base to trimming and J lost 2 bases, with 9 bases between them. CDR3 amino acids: CASSLEGAGNQPQHF. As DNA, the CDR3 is TGTGCCAGCAGCTTAGAAGGGGCTGGCAATCAGCCCCAGCATTTT. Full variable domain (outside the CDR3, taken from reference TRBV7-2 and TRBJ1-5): GAGVSQSPSNKVTEKGKDVELRCDPISGHTALYWYRQSLGQGLEFLIYFQGNSAPDKSGLPSDRFSAERTGGSVSTLTIQRTQQEDSAVYLCASSLEGAGNQPQHFGDGTRLSIL.

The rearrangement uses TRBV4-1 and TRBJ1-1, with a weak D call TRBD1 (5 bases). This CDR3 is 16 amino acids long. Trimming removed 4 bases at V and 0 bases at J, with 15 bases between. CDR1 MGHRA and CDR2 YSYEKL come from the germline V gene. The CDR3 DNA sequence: TGCGCCAGCAGCCCGTCCCGCGAGGGGTTGAACACTGAAGCTTTCTTT. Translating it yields CASSPSREGLNTEAFF.

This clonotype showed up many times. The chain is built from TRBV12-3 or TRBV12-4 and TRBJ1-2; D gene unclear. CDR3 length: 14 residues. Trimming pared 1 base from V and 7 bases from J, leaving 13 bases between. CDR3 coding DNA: TGTGCCAGCAGTTTAGGTCTCCCCCTAGGTGGCTACACCTTC. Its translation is CASSLGLPLGGYTF.

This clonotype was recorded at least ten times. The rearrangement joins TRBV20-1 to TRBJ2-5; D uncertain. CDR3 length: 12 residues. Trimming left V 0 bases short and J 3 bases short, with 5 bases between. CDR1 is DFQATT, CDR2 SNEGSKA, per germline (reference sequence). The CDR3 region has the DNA TGCAGTGCTAGAGATCTGAAAGAGACCCAGTACTTC. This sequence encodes CSARDLKETQYF.

Here the CDR3 reads CASTRQGEFYGYTF. CDR3 DNA: TGTGCCAGCACTAGACAGGGGGAGTTCTATGGCTACACCTTC. The chain employs TRBV12-3 or TRBV12-4 and TRBJ1-2, with TRBD1 identical over 9 bases. With V trimmed by 7 bases and J by 4 bases, 7 bases remained unmatched. CDR3 length: 14 residues.

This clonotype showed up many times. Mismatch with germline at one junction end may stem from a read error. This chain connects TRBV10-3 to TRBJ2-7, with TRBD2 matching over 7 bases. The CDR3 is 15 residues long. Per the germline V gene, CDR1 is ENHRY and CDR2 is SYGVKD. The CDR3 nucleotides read TGTGCCACCGGCCGGGGAGGGGCCTTCTCCCACGAGCAGTACTTC. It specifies CATGRGGAFSHEQYF.

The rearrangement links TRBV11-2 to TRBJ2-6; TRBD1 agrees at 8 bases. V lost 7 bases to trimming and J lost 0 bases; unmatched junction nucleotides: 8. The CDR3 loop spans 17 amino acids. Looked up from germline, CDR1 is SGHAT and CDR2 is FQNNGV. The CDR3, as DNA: TGTGCCAGCATCTGGACAGGGTTTGACTCTGGGGCCAACGTCCTGACTTTC. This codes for CASIWTGFDSGANVLTF.

Written as DNA, the CDR3 is TGTGCCAGCAGCCGTATGGCGGGGAACACTGAAGCTTTCTTT. Translating it yields CASSRMAGNTEAFF. The chain couples TRBV28 to TRBJ1-1; D call uncertain. The V gene lost 6 bases and the J gene lost 1 base, with 12 bases spanning the gap. From germline, CDR1 is MDHEN and CDR2 SYDVKM. This CDR3 region has 14 residues.

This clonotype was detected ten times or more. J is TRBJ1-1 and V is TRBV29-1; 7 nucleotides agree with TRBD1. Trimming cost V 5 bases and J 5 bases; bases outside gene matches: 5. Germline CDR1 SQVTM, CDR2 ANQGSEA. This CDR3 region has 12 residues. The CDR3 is CSVQTGRTEAFF. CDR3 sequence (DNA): TGCAGCGTTCAGACAGGGAGGACTGAAGCTTTCTTT.

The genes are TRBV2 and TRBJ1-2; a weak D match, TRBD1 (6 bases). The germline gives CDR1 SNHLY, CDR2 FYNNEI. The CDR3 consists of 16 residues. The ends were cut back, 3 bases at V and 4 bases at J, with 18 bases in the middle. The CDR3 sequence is CASSEDGQGIFYGYTF. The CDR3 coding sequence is TGTGCCAGCAGTGAGGATGGTCAGGGGATTTTCTATGGCTACACCTTC.

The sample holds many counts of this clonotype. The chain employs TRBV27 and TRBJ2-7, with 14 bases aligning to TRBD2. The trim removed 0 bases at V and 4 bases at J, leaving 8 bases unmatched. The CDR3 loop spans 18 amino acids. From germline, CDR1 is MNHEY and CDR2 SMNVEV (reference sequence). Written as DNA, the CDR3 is TGTGCCAGCAGTTTATCGAACGGACTAGCGGGAGGAATGTACGAGCAGTACTTC. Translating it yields CASSLSNGLAGGMYEQYF.

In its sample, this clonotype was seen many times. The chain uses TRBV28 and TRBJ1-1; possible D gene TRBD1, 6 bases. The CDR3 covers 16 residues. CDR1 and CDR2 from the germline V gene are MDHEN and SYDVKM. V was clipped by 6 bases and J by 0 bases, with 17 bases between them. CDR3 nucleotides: TGTGCCAGCAGCCCCAGGGGTGTCGGGCTGAACACTGAAGCTTTCTTT. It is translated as CASSPRGVGLNTEAFF.

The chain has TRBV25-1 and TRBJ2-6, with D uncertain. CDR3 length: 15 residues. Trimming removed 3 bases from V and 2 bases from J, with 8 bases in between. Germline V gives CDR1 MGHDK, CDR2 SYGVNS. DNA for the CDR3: TGTGCCAGCAGTGAGGCGAGAGCTGGGGCCAACGTCCTGACTTTC. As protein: CASSEARAGANVLTF.

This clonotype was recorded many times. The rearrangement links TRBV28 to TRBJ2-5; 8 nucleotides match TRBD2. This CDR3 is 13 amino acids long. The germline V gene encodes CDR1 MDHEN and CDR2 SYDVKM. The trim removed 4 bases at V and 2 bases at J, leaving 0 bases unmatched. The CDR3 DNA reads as TGTGCCAGCAGTTCGGGGGGGCAAGAGACCCAGTACTTC. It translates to CASSSGGQETQYF.

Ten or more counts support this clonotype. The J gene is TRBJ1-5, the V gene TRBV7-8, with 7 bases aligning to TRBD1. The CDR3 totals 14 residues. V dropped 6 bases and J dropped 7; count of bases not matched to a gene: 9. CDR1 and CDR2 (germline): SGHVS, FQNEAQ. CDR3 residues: CASSHTGAGQPQHF. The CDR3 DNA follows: TGTGCCAGCAGTCATACAGGGGCGGGGCAGCCCCAGCATTTT. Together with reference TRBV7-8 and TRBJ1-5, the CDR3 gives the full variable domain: GAGVSQSPRYKVAKRGQDVALRCDPISGHVSLFWYQQALGQGPEFLTYFQNEAQLDKSGLPSDRFFAERPEGSVSTLKIQRTQQEDSAVYLCASSHTGAGQPQHFGDGTRLSIL.